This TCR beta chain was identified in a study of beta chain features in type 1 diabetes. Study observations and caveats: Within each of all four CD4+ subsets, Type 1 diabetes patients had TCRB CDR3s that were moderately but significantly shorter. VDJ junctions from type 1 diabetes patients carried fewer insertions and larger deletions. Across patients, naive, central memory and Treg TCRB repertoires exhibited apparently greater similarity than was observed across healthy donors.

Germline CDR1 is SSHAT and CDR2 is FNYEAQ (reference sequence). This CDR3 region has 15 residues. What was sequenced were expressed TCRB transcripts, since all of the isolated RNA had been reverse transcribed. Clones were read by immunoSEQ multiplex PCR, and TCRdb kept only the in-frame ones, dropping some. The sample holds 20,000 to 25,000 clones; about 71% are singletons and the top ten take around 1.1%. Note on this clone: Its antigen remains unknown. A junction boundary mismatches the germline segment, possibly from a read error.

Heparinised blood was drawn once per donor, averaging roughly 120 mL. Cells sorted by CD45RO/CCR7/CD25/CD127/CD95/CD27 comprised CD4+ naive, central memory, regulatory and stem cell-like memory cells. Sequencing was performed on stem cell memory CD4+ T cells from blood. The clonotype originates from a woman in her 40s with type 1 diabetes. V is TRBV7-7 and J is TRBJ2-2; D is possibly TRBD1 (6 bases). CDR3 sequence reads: CASSPRTANTGELFF. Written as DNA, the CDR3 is TGTGCTAGCAGCCCCCGGACAGCCAACACCGGGGAGCTGTTTTTT.